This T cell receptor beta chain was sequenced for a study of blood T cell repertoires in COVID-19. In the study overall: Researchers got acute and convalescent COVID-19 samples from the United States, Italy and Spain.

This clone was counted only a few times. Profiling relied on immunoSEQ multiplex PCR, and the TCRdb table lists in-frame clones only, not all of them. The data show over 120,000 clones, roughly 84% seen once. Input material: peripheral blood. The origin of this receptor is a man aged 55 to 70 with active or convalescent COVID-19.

DNA for the CDR3: TGTGCCAGCAGCCGGACAGGGAGTAACTATGGCTACACCTTC. Translation: CASSRTGSNYGYTF. The V call is TRBV11-3, the J call TRBJ1-2; 8 positions match TRBD1. Germline values: CDR1 SGHNT, CDR2 YENEEA. CDR3 length: 14 residues. After removal of 5 bases from V and 1 base from J, the junction contained 3 bases not matched to a gene.